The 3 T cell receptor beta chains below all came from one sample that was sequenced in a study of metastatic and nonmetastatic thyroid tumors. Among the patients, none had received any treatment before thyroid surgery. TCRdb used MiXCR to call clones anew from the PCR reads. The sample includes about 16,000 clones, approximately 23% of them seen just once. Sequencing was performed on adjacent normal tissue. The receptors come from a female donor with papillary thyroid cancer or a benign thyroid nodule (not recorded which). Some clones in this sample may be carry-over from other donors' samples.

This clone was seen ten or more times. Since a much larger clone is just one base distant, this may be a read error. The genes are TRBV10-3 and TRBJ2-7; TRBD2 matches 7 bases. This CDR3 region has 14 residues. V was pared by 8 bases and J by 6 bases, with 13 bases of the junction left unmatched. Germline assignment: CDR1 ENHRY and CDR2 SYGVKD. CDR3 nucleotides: TGTGCCATCGGTGGGGGGGGAGGGGCTCTCGAGCAGTACTTC. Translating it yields CAIGGGGGALEQYF.

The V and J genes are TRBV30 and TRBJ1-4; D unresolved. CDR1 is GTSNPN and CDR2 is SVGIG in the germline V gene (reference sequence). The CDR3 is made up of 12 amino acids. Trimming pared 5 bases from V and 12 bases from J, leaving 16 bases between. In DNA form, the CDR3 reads TGTGCCTGGGAGATGTTTGGGGTCCAACTGTTTTTT. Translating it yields CAWEMFGVQLFF.

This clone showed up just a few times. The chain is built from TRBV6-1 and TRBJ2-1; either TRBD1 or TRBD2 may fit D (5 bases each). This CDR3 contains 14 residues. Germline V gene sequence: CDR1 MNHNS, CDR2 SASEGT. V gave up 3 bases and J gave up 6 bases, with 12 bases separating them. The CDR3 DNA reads TGTGCCAGCAGTGAGGGGGTAGTAGCCAATGAGCAGTTCTTC. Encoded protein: CASSEGVVANEQFF.